This TCR beta chain was sequenced during a study of regulatory T cells in long-lasting Graves disease. The time point is: newly diagnosed GD, antithyroid drugs for less than 3 months. After RNA was extracted from PBMCs, the TCR library was made from it. The patients included were those that came from an endocrinology department in Xi'an, China. Germline V CDR1 and CDR2: KGHSH, LQKENI. CDR3 length equals 15 residues. J gave up 5 bases and V 0 bases, and 1 base lay outside the gene matches. Libraries of TCR beta came from iRepertoire HTBI primers plus Arm-PCR of CDR3 regions. MiXCR, run by TCRdb on the multiplex PCR reads, gives a single entry per CDR3 protein. The table lists over 350,000 distinct CDR3 sequences, roughly 15% of them singletons. A word on this clonotype: The antigen remains undetermined.

Broader study findings: Persistent disease showed a preference for TRBV28, TRBJ1-2 and TRBJ2-5.

The same data also contributed to another study, on T cells in Graves' hyperthyroidism and ophthalmopathy. Turning to that study: Diagnosing involved the use of clinical symptoms, serum thyroxine and TRAb, thyroid ultrasound and orbital computed tomography. Blood also contained most expanded thyroid clonotypes above 0.001.

The receptor was isolated from a woman between 40 and 50 years old with Graves disease. The material was peripheral blood mononuclear cells (PBMCs), obtained at new diagnosis, from a patient treated with antithyroid drugs. The gene calls are TRBV18 and TRBJ2-1, with 10 bases identical to TRBD2. The CDR3 here is CASSPPTSGDNEQFF. The CDR3 DNA reads TGTGCCAGCTCACCACCCACTAGCGGGGACAATGAGCAGTTCTTC.